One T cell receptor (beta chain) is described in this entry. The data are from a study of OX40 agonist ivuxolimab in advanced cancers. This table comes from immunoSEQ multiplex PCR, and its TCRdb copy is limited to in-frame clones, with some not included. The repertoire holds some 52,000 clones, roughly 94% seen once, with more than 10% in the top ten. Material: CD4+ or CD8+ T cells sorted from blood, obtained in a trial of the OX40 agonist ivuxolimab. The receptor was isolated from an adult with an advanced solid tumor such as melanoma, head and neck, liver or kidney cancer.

This chain's CDR3 is CASIPGNTEAFF. CDR3 DNA: TGTGCCAGTATTCCGGGGAACACTGAAGCTTTCTTT. The chain is built from TRBV19 and TRBJ1-1; D is ambiguous. The germline CDR1 and CDR2 sequences are LNHDA and SQIVND (reference sequence). The CDR3 sequence is 12 residues long. With 7 bases removed from V and 1 base from J, the gap between germline ends came to 7 bases.